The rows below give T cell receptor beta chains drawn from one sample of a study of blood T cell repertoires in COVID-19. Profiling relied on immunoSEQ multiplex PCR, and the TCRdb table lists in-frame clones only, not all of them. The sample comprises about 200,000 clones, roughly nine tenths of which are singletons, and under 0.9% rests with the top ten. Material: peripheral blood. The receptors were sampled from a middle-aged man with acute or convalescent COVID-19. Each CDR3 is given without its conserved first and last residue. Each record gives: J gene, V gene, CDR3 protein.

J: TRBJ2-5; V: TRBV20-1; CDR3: SARGLGTQY
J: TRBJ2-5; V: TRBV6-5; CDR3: ASSYSRYQETQY
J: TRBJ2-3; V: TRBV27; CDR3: ASSSPMSGSTQY
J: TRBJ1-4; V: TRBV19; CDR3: ASSLPPSRHEKLF
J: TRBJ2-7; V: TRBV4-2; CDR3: ASSQATGQGTYEQY
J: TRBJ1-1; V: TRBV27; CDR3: ASSFFRGGGTEAF
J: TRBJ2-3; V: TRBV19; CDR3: ASSTRLDTDTQY
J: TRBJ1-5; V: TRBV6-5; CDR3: ASSSDTHGLQPQH
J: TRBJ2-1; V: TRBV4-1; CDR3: ASSPPLGQGANEQF
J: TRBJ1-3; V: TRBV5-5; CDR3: ASSLAGESGNTIY
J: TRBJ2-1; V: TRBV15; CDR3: ATTPRGRYNEQF
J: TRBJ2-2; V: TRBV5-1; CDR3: ASSLGGRTPHTGELF
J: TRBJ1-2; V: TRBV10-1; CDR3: ASSESRRPSGLRGYT
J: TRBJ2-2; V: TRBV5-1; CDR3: ASSLGQGVGTGELF
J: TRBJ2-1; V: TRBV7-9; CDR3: ASSLSGLAGVDEQF
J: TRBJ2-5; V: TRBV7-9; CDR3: ASRATETQY
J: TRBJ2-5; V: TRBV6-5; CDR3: ASSTRDSTVKTQY
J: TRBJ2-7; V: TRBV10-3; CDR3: AISGGPGEQY
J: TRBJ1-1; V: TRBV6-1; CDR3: ASSDRGYAEAF
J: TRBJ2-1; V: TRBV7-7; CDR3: ASSLGGQPNEQF
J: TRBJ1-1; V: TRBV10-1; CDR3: ASTEQGVYMNTEAF
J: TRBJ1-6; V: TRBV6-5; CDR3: ASRQYSGAISPLH
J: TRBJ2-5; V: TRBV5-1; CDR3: ASSLAWGPGTQY
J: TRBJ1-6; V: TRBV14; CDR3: ASSQGYGVMALH
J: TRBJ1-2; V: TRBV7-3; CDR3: ASSSSGDQGYT
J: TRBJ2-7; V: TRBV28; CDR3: ASSFRGSLYEQY
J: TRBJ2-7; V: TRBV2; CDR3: ASHTGSSIYEQY
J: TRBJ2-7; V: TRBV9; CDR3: ASSAGLSYEQY
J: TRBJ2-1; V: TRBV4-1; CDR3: ASSQWTGGDEQF
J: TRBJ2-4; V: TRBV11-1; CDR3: ASSSYHSPPARPY